A single sample gave rise to the 16 T cell receptor beta chains below, sequenced in a study of CD8+ T cells in alopecia areata. Following RNA extraction, reverse transcription yielded cDNA that acted as the sequencing template. Only in-frame clones appear in the TCRdb table, and some are missing; sequencing was by immunoSEQ multiplex PCR. The repertoire consists of some 150,000 clones, with roughly 61% occurring once and the leading ten covering 5% to 7.5%. The sequences come from CD4+ T cells sorted from blood, collected at week 0. These receptor sequences come from a human donor with alopecia areata.

CDR3 DNA: TGCGCCAGCAGACACGGGGGGCAGGCCTACGAGCAGTACTTC. This encodes CASRHGGQAYEQYF. The chain has TRBV5-1 and TRBJ2-7, with D maybe TRBD2 (7 bases). This CDR3 spans 14 amino acids. Germline loops: CDR1 SGHRS, CDR2 YFSETQ. Trimming took off 5 bases at V and 2 bases at J, with 14 bases between the two ends. The full variable domain, in which reference TRBV5-1 and TRBJ2-7 provide the parts outside the CDR3, is KAGVTQTPRYLIKTRGQQVTLSCSPISGHRSVSWYQQTPGQGLQFLFEYFSETQRNKGNFPGRFSGRQFSNSRSEMNVSTLELGDSALYLCASRHGGQAYEQYFGPGTRLTVT.

This chain joins TRBV4-2 and TRBJ2-5; 8 bases match TRBD2. Per germline, CDR1 LGHNA and CDR2 YNFKEQ. This CDR3 is built from 18 residues. Germline trimming cut 0 bases from V and 3 bases from J; bases unmatched to any gene: 12. In DNA form, the CDR3 reads TGTGCCAGCAGCCAAGATAGTCTGGCGGGGGGCCTAAAAGAGACCCAGTACTTC. This translates into CASSQDSLAGGLKETQYF.

This chain joins TRBV2 and TRBJ2-4; D is ambiguous. V was trimmed by 2 bases and J by 2 bases, leaving 10 bases between them. The CDR3 runs 15 residues. Germline CDR1 and CDR2: SNHLY and FYNNEI. DNA of the CDR3: TGTGCCAGCAGTGAAAGAAGCTCTACCAAAAACATTCAGTACTTC. It is translated as CASSERSSTKNIQYF. Full variable domain (remainder filled in from reference TRBV2 and TRBJ2-4): EPEVTQTPSHQVTQMGQEVILRCVPISNHLYFYWYRQILGQKVEFLVSFYNNEISEKSEIFDDQFSVERPDGSNFTLKIRSTKLEDSAMYFCASSERSSTKNIQYFGAGTRLSVL.

The chain has TRBV30 and TRBJ2-7, with no clear D. Germline CDR1 and CDR2: GTSNPN and SVGIG (reference sequence). V shed 3 bases and J shed 1 base, with 13 bases lying between them. CDR3 length: 14 residues. The CDR3 here is CAWSAQLSSYEQYF. The CDR3 DNA is TGTGCCTGGAGCGCACAGTTGAGTTCCTACGAGCAGTACTTC.

In this sample, this clone turned up a few times. The chain combines TRBV4-1 with TRBJ1-5, with 8 bases aligning to TRBD1. Germline V gene lookup returns CDR1 MGHRA and CDR2 YSYEKL. V lost 1 base, J lost 7 bases, and 3 bases stayed unmatched. The CDR3 length is 14 residues. The CDR3 here is CASSQAGGEQPQHF. The CDR3 DNA sequence: TGCGCCAGCAGCCAAGCAGGGGGCGAACAGCCCCAGCATTTT.

In its sample, this clone was seen a few times. V usage is TRBV7-9 and J usage is TRBJ1-2, with D unresolved. The CDR3 length is 12 residues. Per the germline V gene, CDR1 is SEHNR and CDR2 is FQNEAQ (reference sequence). V lost 5 bases and J 3 bases, leaving 7 bases between the germline ends. The CDR3, as DNA: TGTGCCAGCAGCCGGGTGGACTATGGCTACACCTTC. Its protein is CASSRVDYGYTF.

A few counts support this clone. Germline is not matched at one junction end, which may reflect a read error. The CDR3 sequence: CASSEGGLVTGDNEQFF. DNA for the CDR3: TGTGCCAGCAGCGAAGGGGGTCTAGTAACAGGGGACAATGAGCAGTTCTTC. V gene TRBV2 combines with J gene TRBJ2-1; TRBD1 matches at 7 bases. The CDR3 is 17 amino acids. CDR1 SNHLY and CDR2 FYNNEI come from the germline V gene.

This chain's CDR3 is CAIRADSVTDTQYF. In DNA form, the CDR3 reads TGTGCCATCAGAGCAGATTCGGTAACAGATACGCAGTATTTT. This chain links TRBV10-3 with TRBJ2-3; D ambiguous. This CDR3 comprises 14 residues. Germline V gene lookup returns CDR1 ENHRY and CDR2 SYGVKD. With 6 bases removed from V and 3 bases from J, the gap between germline ends came to 13 bases.

The chain couples TRBV5-4 to TRBJ2-4, with 12 bases matching TRBD2. The CDR3 extends over 16 amino acids. Germline V gene sequence: CDR1 SGHNT, CDR2 YYREEE (reference sequence). V gave up 4 bases and J gave up 3 bases; unmatched junction bases: 5. CDR3 region: CASSVTSGGIKNIQYF. The CDR3 region has the DNA TGTGCCAGCAGCGTCACTAGCGGGGGGATCAAAAACATTCAGTACTTC.

The rearrangement links TRBV29-1 to TRBJ2-5; D is unresolved. The CDR3 length is 14 residues. Germline CDR1 and CDR2: SQVTM and ANQGSEA. V lost 0 bases and J 5 bases, leaving 13 bases between the germline ends. CDR3 DNA sequence: TGCAGCGTTGAAGATCTTGGAAATTATGAGACCCAGTACTTC. Translated, it gives CSVEDLGNYETQYF.

The V gene is TRBV23-1, the J gene TRBJ1-5; D is uncertain. TRBV23-1 is assigned to the ORF class and has an uncertain function. The CDR3 is 17 amino acids. Deletions cut 0 bases from V and 0 bases from J, with 12 bases between. The DNA of the CDR3 is TGCGCCAGCAGTCAATCGGAAATGTTTCTTAGCAATCAGCCCCAGCATTTT. This sequence encodes CASSQSEMFLSNQPQHF.

The chain couples TRBV5-4 to TRBJ2-7, with D uncertain. CDR1 is SGHNT, CDR2 YYREEE, per germline (reference sequence). V lost 0 bases and J 2 bases, leaving 6 bases between the germline ends. This CDR3 region has 13 residues. CDR3 DNA: TGTGCCAGCAGCTTGGCCAGCACCTACGAGCAGTACTTC. It translates to CASSLASTYEQYF.

This chain joins TRBV5-4 and TRBJ2-5, with D tentatively TRBD1 or TRBD2 (5 bases each). Germline CDR1 and CDR2: SGHNT and YYREEE (reference sequence). The CDR3 is 15 amino acids. The ends were cut back, 2 bases at V and 2 bases at J, with 13 bases in the middle. CDR3 coding DNA: TGTGCCAGCAGCTTTTGGGGCGGAGGACAAGAGACCCAGTACTTC. Amino acids: CASSFWGGGQETQYF. Filled out from reference TRBV5-4 and TRBJ2-5, the complete variable domain reads ETGVTQSPTHLIKTRGQQVTLRCSSQSGHNTVSWYQQALGQGPQFIFQYYREEENGRGNFPPRFSGLQFPNYSSELNVNALELDDSALYLCASSFWGGGQETQYFGPGTRLLVL.

V gene TRBV5-4 combines with J gene TRBJ2-5; 9 positions agree with TRBD1. V trimming: 3 bases; J trimming: 5 bases; junction bases outside the gene matches: 5. This CDR3 contains 14 residues. The germline CDR1 and CDR2 sequences are SGHNT and YYREEE (reference sequence). CDR3 sequence (DNA): TGTGCCAGCAGCTCGCAGACAGGGGGGGAGACCCAGTACTTC. This translates into CASSSQTGGETQYF. The whole variable domain, remainder taken from reference TRBV5-4 and TRBJ2-5, is ETGVTQSPTHLIKTRGQQVTLRCSSQSGHNTVSWYQQALGQGPQFIFQYYREEENGRGNFPPRFSGLQFPNYSSELNVNALELDDSALYLCASSSQTGGETQYFGPGTRLLVL.

CDR3 protein: CASSHLGLAAYNEQFF. The CDR3 bases are TGCGCCAGCAGCCACCTGGGACTAGCGGCTTACAATGAGCAGTTCTTC. This chain uses TRBV4-1 with TRBJ2-1; TRBD2 agrees at 11 bases. CDR1 is MGHRA and CDR2 is YSYEKL in the germline V gene. V gave up 3 bases and J gave up 4 bases; unmatched junction bases: 5. The CDR3 has 16 residues.

The gene calls are TRBV19 and TRBJ2-1; D is ambiguous. The CDR3 sequence is 14 residues long. V dropped 3 bases and J dropped 2 bases, with 8 bases sitting between them. CDR1 and CDR2 (germline): LNHDA, SQIVND (reference sequence). The CDR3 coding sequence is TGTGCCAGTAGTATGGGCGAGCCCTACAATGAGCAGTTCTTC. Protein: CASSMGEPYNEQFF.